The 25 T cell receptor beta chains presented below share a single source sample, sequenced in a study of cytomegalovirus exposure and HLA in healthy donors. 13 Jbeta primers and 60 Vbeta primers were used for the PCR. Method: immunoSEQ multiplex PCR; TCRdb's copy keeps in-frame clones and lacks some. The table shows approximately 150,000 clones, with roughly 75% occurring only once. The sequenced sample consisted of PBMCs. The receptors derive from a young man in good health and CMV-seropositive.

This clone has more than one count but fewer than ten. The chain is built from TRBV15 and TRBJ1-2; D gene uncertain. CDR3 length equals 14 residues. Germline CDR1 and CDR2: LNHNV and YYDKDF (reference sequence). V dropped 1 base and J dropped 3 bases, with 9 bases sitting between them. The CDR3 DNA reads TGTGCCACCAGCAGAGTTGCGGCAGACTATGGCTACACCTTC. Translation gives CATSRVAADYGYTF. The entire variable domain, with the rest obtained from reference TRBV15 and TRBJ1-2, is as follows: DAMVIQNPRYQVTQFGKPVTLSCSQTLNHNVMYWYQQKSSQAPKLLFHYYDKDFNNEADTPDNFQSRRPNTSFCFLDIRSPGLGDTAMYLCATSRVAADYGYTFGSGTRLTVV.

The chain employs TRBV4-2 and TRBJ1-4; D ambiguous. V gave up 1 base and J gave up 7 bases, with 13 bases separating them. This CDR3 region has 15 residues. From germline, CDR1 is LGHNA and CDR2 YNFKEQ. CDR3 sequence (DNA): TGTGCCAGCAGCCAAGGAGGGTGGGCGGGTGAAAAACTGTTTTTT. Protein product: CASSQGGWAGEKLFF.

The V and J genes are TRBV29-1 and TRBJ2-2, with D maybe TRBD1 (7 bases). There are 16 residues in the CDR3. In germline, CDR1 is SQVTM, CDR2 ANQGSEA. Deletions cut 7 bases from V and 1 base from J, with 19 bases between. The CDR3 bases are TGCAGCGCGGTTGGAGGGGGCGAAGGGAACACCGGGGAGCTGTTTTTT. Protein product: CSAVGGGEGNTGELFF.

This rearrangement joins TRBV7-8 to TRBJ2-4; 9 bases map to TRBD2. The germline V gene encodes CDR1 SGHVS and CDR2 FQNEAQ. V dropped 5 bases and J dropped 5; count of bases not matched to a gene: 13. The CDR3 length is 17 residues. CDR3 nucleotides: TGTGCCAGCAGCCCGCTGACTAGCGGAGGGGCACAAAACATTCAGTACTTC. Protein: CASSPLTSGGAQNIQYF.

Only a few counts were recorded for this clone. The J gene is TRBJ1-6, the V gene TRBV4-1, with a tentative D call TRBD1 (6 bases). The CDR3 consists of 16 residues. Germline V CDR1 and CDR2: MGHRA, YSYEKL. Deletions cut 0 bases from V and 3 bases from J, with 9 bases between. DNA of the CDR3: TGCGCCAGCAGCCAAGAGGACAGTAACTATAATTCACCCCTCCACTTT. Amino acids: CASSQEDSNYNSPLHF.

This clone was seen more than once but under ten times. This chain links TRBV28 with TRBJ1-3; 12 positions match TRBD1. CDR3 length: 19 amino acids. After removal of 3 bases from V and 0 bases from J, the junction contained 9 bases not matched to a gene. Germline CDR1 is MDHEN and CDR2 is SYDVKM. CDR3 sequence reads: CASSLAGTGGLHSGNTIYF. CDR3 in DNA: TGTGCCAGCAGTTTGGCCGGGACAGGGGGCCTCCACTCTGGAAACACCATATATTTT.

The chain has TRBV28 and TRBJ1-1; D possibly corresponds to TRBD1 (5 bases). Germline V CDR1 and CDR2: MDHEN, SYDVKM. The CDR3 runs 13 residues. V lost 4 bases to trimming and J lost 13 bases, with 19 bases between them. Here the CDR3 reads CASSWDVPGVVFF. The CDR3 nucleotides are TGTGCCAGCAGTTGGGACGTGCCGGGGGTTGTTTTCTTT.

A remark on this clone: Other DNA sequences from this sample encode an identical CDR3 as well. CDR3 residues: CSGGAGGPYTGELFF. CDR3 bases: TGCAGCGGTGGGGCGGGGGGGCCGTACACCGGGGAGCTGTTTTTT. This chain joins TRBV29-1 and TRBJ2-2; 9 nucleotides match TRBD2. This CDR3 has 15 amino acids. Trimming took 7 bases from V and 3 from J; bases not matched to a gene: 9. The germline gives CDR1 SQVTM, CDR2 ANQGSEA.

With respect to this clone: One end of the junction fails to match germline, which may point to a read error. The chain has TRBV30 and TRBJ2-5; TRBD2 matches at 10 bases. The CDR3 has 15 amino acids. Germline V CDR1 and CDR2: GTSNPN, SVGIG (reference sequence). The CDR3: CPWSIGTSEQETQYF. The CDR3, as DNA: TGTCCCTGGAGTATCGGGACTAGCGAACAAGAGACCCAGTACTTC. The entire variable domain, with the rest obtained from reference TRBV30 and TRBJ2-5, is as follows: SQTIHQWPATLVQPVGSPLSLECTVEGTSNPNLYWYRQAAGRGLQLLFYSVGIGQISSEVPQNLSASRPQDRQFILSSKKLLLSDSGFYLCPWSIGTSEQETQYFGPGTRLLVL.

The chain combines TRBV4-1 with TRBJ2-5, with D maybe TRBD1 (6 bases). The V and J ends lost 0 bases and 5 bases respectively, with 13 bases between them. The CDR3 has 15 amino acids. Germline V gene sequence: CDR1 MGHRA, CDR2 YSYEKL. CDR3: CASSQDKGVLETQYF. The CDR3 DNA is TGCGCCAGCAGCCAAGATAAGGGGGTACTGGAGACCCAGTACTTC.

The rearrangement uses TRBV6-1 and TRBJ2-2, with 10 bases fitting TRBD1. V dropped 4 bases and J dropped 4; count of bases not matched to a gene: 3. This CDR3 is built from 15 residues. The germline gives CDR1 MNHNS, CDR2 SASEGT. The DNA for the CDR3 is TGTGCCAGCAGTGCGACAGGGGGCGCCACCGGGGAGCTGTTTTTT. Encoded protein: CASSATGGATGELFF.

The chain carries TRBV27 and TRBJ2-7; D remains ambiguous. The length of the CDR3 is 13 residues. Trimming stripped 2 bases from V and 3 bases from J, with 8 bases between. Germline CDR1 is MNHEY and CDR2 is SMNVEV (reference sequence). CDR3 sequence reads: CASSLGQLYEQYF. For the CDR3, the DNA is TGTGCCAGCAGTTTAGGGCAGCTCTACGAGCAGTACTTC.

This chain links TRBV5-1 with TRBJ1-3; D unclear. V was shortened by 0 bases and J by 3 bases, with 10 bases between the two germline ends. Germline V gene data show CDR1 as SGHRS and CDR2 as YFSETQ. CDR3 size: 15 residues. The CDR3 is CASSLDVGGGNTIYF. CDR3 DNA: TGCGCCAGCAGCTTGGACGTCGGTGGTGGAAACACCATATATTTT.

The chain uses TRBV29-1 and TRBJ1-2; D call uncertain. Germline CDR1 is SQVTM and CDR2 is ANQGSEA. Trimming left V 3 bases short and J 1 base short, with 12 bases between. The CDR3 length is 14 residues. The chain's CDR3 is CSVESELDNYGYTF. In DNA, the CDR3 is TGCAGCGTTGAGTCGGAGTTAGATAACTATGGCTACACCTTC.

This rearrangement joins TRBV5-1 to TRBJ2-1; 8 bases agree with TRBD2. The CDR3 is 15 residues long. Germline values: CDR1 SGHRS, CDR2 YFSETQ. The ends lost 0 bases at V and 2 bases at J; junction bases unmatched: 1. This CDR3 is CASSLDGRAYNEQFF. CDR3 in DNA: TGCGCCAGCAGCTTGGACGGGAGGGCCTACAATGAGCAGTTCTTC. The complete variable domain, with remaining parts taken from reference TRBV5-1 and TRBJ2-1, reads KAGVTQTPRYLIKTRGQQVTLSCSPISGHRSVSWYQQTPGQGLQFLFEYFSETQRNKGNFPGRFSGRQFSNSRSEMNVSTLELGDSALYLCASSLDGRAYNEQFFGPGTRLTVL.

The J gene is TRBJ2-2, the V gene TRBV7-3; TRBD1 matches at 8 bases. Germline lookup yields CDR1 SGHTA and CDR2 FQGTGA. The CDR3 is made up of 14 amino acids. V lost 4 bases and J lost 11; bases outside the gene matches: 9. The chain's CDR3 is CASSSLDRVDELFF. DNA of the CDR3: TGTGCCAGCAGCTCCCTGGACAGGGTGGACGAGCTGTTTTTT.

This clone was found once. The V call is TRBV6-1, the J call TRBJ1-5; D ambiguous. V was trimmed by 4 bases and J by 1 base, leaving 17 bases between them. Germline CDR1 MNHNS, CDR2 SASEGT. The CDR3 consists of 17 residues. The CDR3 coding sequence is TGTGCCAGCAGTGTCCCCCGAGCAGTCGGGAGCAATCAGCCCCAGCATTTT. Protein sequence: CASSVPRAVGSNQPQHF.

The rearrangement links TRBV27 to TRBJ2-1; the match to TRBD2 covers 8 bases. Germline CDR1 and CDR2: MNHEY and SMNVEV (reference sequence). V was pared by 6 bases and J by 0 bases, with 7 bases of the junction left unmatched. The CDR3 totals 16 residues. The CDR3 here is CASREGSGNSYNEQFF. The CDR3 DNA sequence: TGTGCCAGCAGGGAGGGTAGCGGGAACTCCTACAATGAGCAGTTCTTC.

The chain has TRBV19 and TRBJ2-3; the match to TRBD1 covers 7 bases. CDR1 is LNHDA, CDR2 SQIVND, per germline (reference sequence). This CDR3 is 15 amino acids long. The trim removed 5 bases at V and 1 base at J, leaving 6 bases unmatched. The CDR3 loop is CASSLWDSRTDTQYF. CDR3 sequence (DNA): TGTGCCAGTAGTCTATGGGACAGCCGCACAGATACGCAGTATTTT.

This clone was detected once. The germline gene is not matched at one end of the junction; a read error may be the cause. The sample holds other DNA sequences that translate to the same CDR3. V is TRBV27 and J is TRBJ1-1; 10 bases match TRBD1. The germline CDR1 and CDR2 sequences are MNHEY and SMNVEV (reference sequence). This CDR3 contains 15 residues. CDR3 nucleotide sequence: TGTGCCAGCAGTTTATCCGGGACAGGGGTCTCTGAAGCTTTCTTC. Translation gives CASSLSGTGVSEAFF.

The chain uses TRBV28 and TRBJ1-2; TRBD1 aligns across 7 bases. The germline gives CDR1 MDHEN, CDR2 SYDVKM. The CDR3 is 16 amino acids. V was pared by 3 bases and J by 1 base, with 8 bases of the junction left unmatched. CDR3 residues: CASSFGGGPVNYGYTF. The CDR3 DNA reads TGTGCCAGCAGTTTTGGAGGGGGCCCAGTTAACTATGGCTACACCTTC.

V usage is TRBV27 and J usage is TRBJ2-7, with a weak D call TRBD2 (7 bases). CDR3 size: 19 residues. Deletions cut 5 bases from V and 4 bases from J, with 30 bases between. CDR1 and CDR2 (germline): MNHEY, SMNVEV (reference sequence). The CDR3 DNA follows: TGTGCCAGCAGTGCCCTCGGGGGGCTGGCGGGAACTGCAAAGTACGAGCAGTACTTC. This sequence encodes CASSALGGLAGTAKYEQYF.

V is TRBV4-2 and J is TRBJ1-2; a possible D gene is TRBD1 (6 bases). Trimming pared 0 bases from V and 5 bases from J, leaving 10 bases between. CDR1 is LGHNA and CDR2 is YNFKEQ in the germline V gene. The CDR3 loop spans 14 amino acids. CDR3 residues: CASSQEQGLYGYTF. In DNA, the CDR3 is TGTGCCAGCAGCCAAGAACAGGGTTTATATGGCTACACCTTC.

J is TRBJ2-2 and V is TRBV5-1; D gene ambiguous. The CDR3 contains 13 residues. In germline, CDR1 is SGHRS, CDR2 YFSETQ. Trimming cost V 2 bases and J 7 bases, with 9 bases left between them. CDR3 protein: CASSLVTDGELFF. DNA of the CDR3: TGCGCCAGCAGCTTAGTAACAGACGGGGAGCTGTTTTTT.

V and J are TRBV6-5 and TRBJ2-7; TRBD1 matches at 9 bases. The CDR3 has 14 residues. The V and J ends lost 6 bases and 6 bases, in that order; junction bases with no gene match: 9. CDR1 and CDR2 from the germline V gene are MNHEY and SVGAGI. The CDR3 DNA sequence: TGTGCCAGCAGGACCGGGACAGGGATTCTCGAGCAGTACTTC. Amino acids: CASRTGTGILEQYF.